The 32 T cell receptor beta chains below come from one sample, sequenced in a study of shared clonotypes between healthy human individuals. Produced via immunoSEQ multiplex PCR; TCRdb's table is partial and in-frame only. The sample lists approximately 1.9 million clones; roughly 93% were seen once. Terminally differentiated effector memory CD45RA+ cells were left out of the naive CD8 fraction, which was CD45RO-negative and positively selected for CCR7. The sequencing sample was made of naive CD8+ T cells from PBMCs. All receptors derive from a young man in good health. Some clones in this sample may be carry-over from other donors' samples.

V gene TRBV9 combines with J gene TRBJ2-7, with D uncertain. With 0 bases removed from V and 6 bases from J, the gap between germline ends came to 10 bases. This CDR3 contains 13 residues. Germline V gene data show CDR1 as SGDLS and CDR2 as YYNGEE. The CDR3 DNA follows: TGTGCCAGCAGCGTAGCCGGCAAGAGCGAGCAGTACTTC. As protein: CASSVAGKSEQYF.

The chain uses TRBV11-2 and TRBJ1-1; D is undetermined. CDR1 is SGHAT, CDR2 FQNNGV, per germline. Trimming pared 2 bases from V and 8 bases from J, leaving 12 bases between. The CDR3 runs 13 residues. The CDR3 DNA reads as TGTGCCAGCAGCTTATGGTCGGATAAGGAAGCTTTCTTT. Its protein is CASSLWSDKEAFF.

The chain couples TRBV7-9 to TRBJ2-7; 8 nucleotides line up with TRBD1. In germline, CDR1 is SEHNR, CDR2 FQNEAQ (reference sequence). There are 16 residues in the CDR3. The V gene end was trimmed by 4 bases and the J gene end by 4 bases; junction bases not matched to a gene: 12. The CDR3 DNA sequence: TGTGCCAGCAGCTCGTCAGGGGGCGCCGGTCTATACGAGCAGTACTTC. Translating it yields CASSSSGGAGLYEQYF.

CDR3 region: CASSSASAYNEQFF. DNA of the CDR3: TGTGCCAGTAGTTCGGCTAGCGCCTACAATGAGCAGTTCTTC. The chain is built from TRBV19 and TRBJ2-1, with D possibly TRBD2 on 6 matching bases. This CDR3 region has 14 residues. The V end was cut by 5 bases, the J end by 2 bases, with 10 bases between. Germline CDR1 LNHDA, CDR2 SQIVND (reference sequence).

Only a few counts were recorded for this clone. V gene TRBV4-3 combines with J gene TRBJ2-2; D remains ambiguous. This CDR3 region has 15 residues. V was pared by 1 base and J by 6 bases, with 12 bases between. Germline V lookup: CDR1 LGHNA, CDR2 YSLEER. CDR3 protein: CASSQGLVFAGELFF. DNA for the CDR3: TGCGCCAGCAGCCAAGGATTAGTCTTTGCCGGGGAGCTGTTTTTT.

V and J are TRBV28 and TRBJ2-5; D is undetermined. The CDR3 runs 13 residues. V lost 2 bases and J lost 4, with 8 bases in between. The V gene's germline CDR1 is MDHEN and CDR2 SYDVKM. Here the CDR3 DNA reads TGTGCCAGCAGTTTACAGGCCCGAGAGACCCAGTACTTC. This encodes CASSLQARETQYF.

The chain links TRBV4-3 to TRBJ1-4, with 10 bases identical to TRBD1. The CDR3 runs to 15 residues. V lost 4 bases to trimming and J lost 7 bases; unmatched junction nucleotides: 6. CDR1 and CDR2 (germline): LGHNA, YSLEER. CDR3 bases: TGCGCCAGCAGCCGGGGGACAGGGGCAGGTGAAAAACTGTTTTTT. It specifies CASSRGTGAGEKLFF.

This clone has just one count. The chain uses TRBV10-3 and TRBJ1-1; 8 nucleotides match TRBD1. Germline V gives CDR1 ENHRY, CDR2 SYGVKD. CDR3 length equals 13 residues. V was clipped by 4 bases and J by 3 bases; unmatched bases: 1. CDR3 protein: CAISVGQDTEAFF. The CDR3 region has the DNA TGTGCCATCAGTGTGGGACAGGACACTGAAGCTTTCTTT.

This clone has just one count. The gene calls are TRBV5-6 and TRBJ2-7, with 10 bases fitting TRBD2. CDR1 SGHDT and CDR2 YYEEEE come from the germline V gene. After removal of 4 bases from V and 2 bases from J, the junction contained 3 bases not matched to a gene. The CDR3 runs 14 residues. The CDR3 DNA sequence: TGTGCCAGCAGCACTAGCGGGGTAACCTACGAGCAGTACTTC. Amino acids: CASSTSGVTYEQYF. The whole variable domain, remainder taken from reference TRBV5-6 and TRBJ2-7, is DAGVTQSPTHLIKTRGQQVTLRCSPKSGHDTVSWYQQALGQGPQFIFQYYEEEERQRGNFPDRFSGHQFPNYSSELNVNALLLGDSALYLCASSTSGVTYEQYFGPGTRLTVT.

The chain is built from TRBV9 and TRBJ2-7; D remains unclear. This CDR3 has 14 amino acids. CDR1 and CDR2 (germline): SGDLS, YYNGEE. V was shortened by 0 bases and J by 5 bases, with 12 bases between the two germline ends. The CDR3 region is CASSVGGVAHEQYF. CDR3 DNA: TGTGCCAGCAGCGTAGGGGGTGTGGCCCACGAGCAGTACTTC.

Concerning this clone itself: Within the sample, other DNA sequences also encode this same CDR3. The chain couples TRBV9 to TRBJ2-1, with unresolved D. V gave up 4 bases and J gave up 0 bases, with 14 bases separating them. Germline V gene lookup returns CDR1 SGDLS and CDR2 YYNGEE. This CDR3 has 16 residues. The CDR3 here is CASSPPSGSSYNEQFF. DNA for the CDR3: TGTGCCAGCAGCCCCCCGAGTGGAAGCTCCTACAATGAGCAGTTCTTC.

The CDR3 loop is CASSLGYRGRAYNEQFF. The DNA for the CDR3 is TGCGCCAGCAGCTTGGGATATCGCGGGAGGGCGTACAATGAGCAGTTCTTC. The J gene is TRBJ2-1, the V gene TRBV5-1; the match to TRBD2 covers 9 bases. J was trimmed by 4 bases and V by 0 bases; bases with no gene match: 8. The germline CDR1 and CDR2 sequences are SGHRS and YFSETQ. The CDR3 covers 17 residues.

The chain couples TRBV29-1 to TRBJ2-7, with no clear D. V lost 2 bases, J lost 2 bases, and 13 bases lay in between. Germline CDR1 is SQVTM and CDR2 is ANQGSEA. The CDR3 consists of 14 residues. CDR3 nucleotide sequence: TGCAGCGTTGAATCACGTCAGAGACCCTACGAGCAGTACTTC. Translation gives CSVESRQRPYEQYF.

The chain uses TRBV4-1 and TRBJ2-7; 8 nucleotides agree with TRBD1. The CDR3 sequence is 15 residues long. Germline-derived CDR1 and CDR2 are MGHRA and YSYEKL. The junction had 6 bases not matched to a gene; V was cut back by 3 bases and J by 2 bases. In nucleotides, the CDR3 is TGCGCCAGCAGCCAGCGACAGGGGCTCACCTACGAGCAGTACTTC. Its translation is CASSQRQGLTYEQYF.

The genes are TRBV6-1 and TRBJ2-7; D gene uncertain. The CDR3 loop spans 12 amino acids. From germline, CDR1 is MNHNS and CDR2 SASEGT. V was cut by 6 bases and J by 6 bases, with 12 bases left in between. DNA for the CDR3: TGTGCCAGCAGGGTTACTAAGACCGAGCAGTACTTC. Residues: CASRVTKTEQYF.

The chain uses TRBV6-1 and TRBJ2-5; D perhaps matches TRBD1 (5 bases). CDR3 length equals 17 residues. V was cut by 4 bases and J by 2 bases, with 20 bases left in between. Germline CDR1 reads MNHNS; CDR2 reads SASEGT. The CDR3 spells CASSVNVVGETQETQYF. CDR3 bases: TGTGCCAGCAGTGTGAATGTTGTAGGGGAAACACAAGAGACCCAGTACTTC.

V usage is TRBV19 and J usage is TRBJ2-1, with D possibly matching TRBD2 (6 bases). The germline V gene has CDR1 LNHDA and CDR2 SQIVND (reference sequence). Trimming left V 5 bases short and J 5 bases short, with 16 bases between. The length of the CDR3 is 15 residues. The CDR3 sequence is CASSVFTGVNNEQFF. As DNA, the CDR3 is TGTGCCAGTAGTGTTTTCACGGGAGTAAACAATGAGCAGTTCTTC.

This clone was counted between two and nine times. The J gene is TRBJ1-1, the V gene TRBV19; a possible D gene is TRBD1 (6 bases). This CDR3 spans 13 amino acids. The germline V gene has CDR1 LNHDA and CDR2 SQIVND (reference sequence). V was clipped by 3 bases and J by 6 bases, with 11 bases between them. CDR3 DNA sequence: TGTGCCAGTAGTATGGGGGCCGGACCTGAAGCTTTCTTT. This encodes CASSMGAGPEAFF.

The rearrangement uses TRBV28 and TRBJ2-7; no reliable D call. CDR3 length equals 14 residues. Germline lookup yields CDR1 MDHEN and CDR2 SYDVKM. V dropped 6 bases and J dropped 0 bases, with 12 bases sitting between them. The CDR3 bases are TGTGCCAGCAGACGTTGGGCAAGCTCCTACGAGCAGTACTTC. Translating gives CASRRWASSYEQYF.

This chain links TRBV10-3 with TRBJ2-7; D gene unclear. The CDR3 runs to 13 residues. CDR1 ENHRY and CDR2 SYGVKD come from the germline V gene. V dropped 4 bases and J dropped 0 bases, with 7 bases sitting between them. The CDR3 reads CAISADNSYEQYF. In DNA, the CDR3 is TGTGCCATCAGTGCTGACAACTCCTACGAGCAGTACTTC.

The J gene is TRBJ2-4, the V gene TRBV4-1; D is possibly TRBD2 (5 bases). The CDR3 covers 17 residues. Germline CDR1 is MGHRA and CDR2 is YSYEKL. Trimming left V 0 bases short and J 8 bases short, with 20 bases between. The CDR3 reads CASSQDAGGSSWDIQYF. The CDR3 nucleotides are TGCGCCAGCAGCCAAGATGCGGGCGGCAGCAGTTGGGACATTCAGTACTTC.

V is TRBV2 and J is TRBJ1-2; TRBD1 matches 8 bases. Germline V lookup: CDR1 SNHLY, CDR2 FYNNEI. V lost 10 bases and J lost 5; bases outside the gene matches: 12. The length of the CDR3 is 14 residues. The CDR3 here is CATGQGPGLYGYTF. The CDR3 DNA reads as TGTGCCACCGGACAGGGCCCGGGACTATATGGCTACACCTTC.

This sequence joins TRBV10-3 and TRBJ2-3; D is perhaps TRBD2 (5 bases). CDR3 length: 19 amino acids. Germline assignment: CDR1 ENHRY and CDR2 SYGVKD. Trimming stripped 2 bases from V and 5 bases from J, with 26 bases between. The CDR3 loop reads CAISEPLQGSGGNLDTQYF. The CDR3 DNA follows: TGTGCCATCAGTGAGCCGCTCCAAGGTAGTGGAGGCAATTTAGATACGCAGTATTTT.

The chain uses TRBV27 and TRBJ1-5; D perhaps matches TRBD1 (5 bases). Per the germline V gene, CDR1 is MNHEY and CDR2 is SMNVEV (reference sequence). There are 16 residues in the CDR3. The V end was cut by 3 bases, the J end by 2 bases, with 14 bases between. CDR3: CASSFVRDLGNQPQHF. The CDR3 DNA reads as TGTGCCAGCAGTTTCGTCCGGGACCTTGGCAATCAGCCCCAGCATTTT.

This clone appeared once. The chain joins TRBV27 to TRBJ2-2, with 13 bases matching TRBD2. Germline CDR1 is MNHEY and CDR2 is SMNVEV (reference sequence). The J segment lost 6 bases and the V segment lost 4 bases, leaving 17 bases of the junction unmatched. CDR3 length: 20 residues. The CDR3 is CASSSTIHMTSGRIPGELFF. The CDR3 coding sequence is TGTGCCAGCAGTTCCACGATTCATATGACTAGCGGGAGGATTCCCGGGGAGCTGTTTTTT.

CDR3 in amino acids: CASSPTEQRRTETQYF. The CDR3 DNA sequence: TGCGCCAGCAGCCCGACGGAGCAGAGGAGGACAGAGACCCAGTACTTC. The V and J genes are TRBV4-3 and TRBJ2-5, with a weak D call TRBD2 (5 bases). V dropped 4 bases and J dropped 4 bases, with 19 bases sitting between them. Per the germline V gene, CDR1 is LGHNA and CDR2 is YSLEER. The CDR3 contains 16 residues.

The rearrangement joins TRBV7-9 to TRBJ2-1; unclear D gene. The germline V gene encodes CDR1 SEHNR and CDR2 FQNEAQ (reference sequence). Trimming shortened V by 8 bases and J by 1 base, and 6 bases separated the two germline ends. The CDR3 loop spans 12 amino acids. CDR3 in DNA: TGTGCCAGCTTCAGTTCCTACAATGAGCAGTTCTTC. Protein product: CASFSSYNEQFF.

The chain has TRBV27 and TRBJ2-3, with a weak D call TRBD2 (6 bases). Germline CDR1 and CDR2: MNHEY and SMNVEV (reference sequence). The CDR3 is 16 amino acids. The V end was cut by 5 bases, the J end by 1 base, with 16 bases between. The CDR3 loop reads CASSPRLVIGTDTQYF. CDR3 bases: TGTGCCAGCAGTCCGAGACTAGTGATAGGCACAGATACGCAGTATTTT.

V is TRBV4-3 and J is TRBJ2-1; 10 bases are shared with TRBD2. Germline V lookup: CDR1 LGHNA, CDR2 YSLEER. The CDR3 runs to 16 residues. J gave up 8 bases and V 0 bases, and 7 bases lay outside the gene matches. CDR3 residues: CASSQEGLAGDHEQFF. The CDR3 DNA is TGCGCCAGCAGCCAAGAAGGGCTAGCGGGAGACCATGAGCAGTTCTTC.

The chain links TRBV6-6 to TRBJ1-2; tentatively, D is TRBD1 (5 bases). Trimming pared 4 bases from V and 5 bases from J, leaving 17 bases between. The CDR3 is 15 amino acids. CDR1 and CDR2 (germline): MNHNY, SVGAGI (reference sequence). The CDR3 nucleotides are TGTGCCAGCAGTTCACCCCGGGACCGACATTATGGCTACACCTTC. Translated, it gives CASSSPRDRHYGYTF.

A single count supports this clone. The rearrangement joins TRBV4-3 to TRBJ2-7; D perhaps matches TRBD1 (5 bases). Trimming removed 0 bases from V and 3 bases from J, with 9 bases in between. This CDR3 has 14 amino acids. Per the germline V gene, CDR1 is LGHNA and CDR2 is YSLEER. The CDR3 DNA reads as TGCGCCAGCAGCCAAGAGACAGAATTCTACGAGCAGTACTTC. This encodes CASSQETEFYEQYF.

Remarks on this clone: The sample contains more than one DNA sequence encoding this CDR3. The V and J genes are TRBV5-1 and TRBJ2-7; tentatively, D is TRBD2 (5 bases). Looked up from germline, CDR1 is SGHRS and CDR2 is YFSETQ. This CDR3 is 13 amino acids long. The V end lost 0 bases, the J end lost 2 bases, and 6 bases lay between the germline ends. The CDR3 DNA follows: TGCGCCAGCAGCTTGGCGGGGACCTACGAGCAGTACTTC. It codes for CASSLAGTYEQYF. The complete variable domain, with remaining parts taken from reference TRBV5-1 and TRBJ2-7, reads KAGVTQTPRYLIKTRGQQVTLSCSPISGHRSVSWYQQTPGQGLQFLFEYFSETQRNKGNFPGRFSGRQFSNSRSEMNVSTLELGDSALYLCASSLAGTYEQYFGPGTRLTVT.